A selection of T cell receptor beta chains follows, all from one sample in a study of shared clonotypes between healthy human individuals. Some clones are missing from TCRdb's copy, which holds only in-frame ones; the method was immunoSEQ multiplex PCR. Here the sample spans about 110,000 clones, about 62% being singletons. The sequenced sample consisted of memory CD8+ T cells sorted from blood. All receptors derive from a woman aged 25 to 39 in good health. The conserved cysteine and the conserved F or W are not part of the CDR3 here. Each record gives: V gene, J gene, CDR3 protein.

V: TRBV2
J: TRBJ1-3
CDR3: ASSVYASSGNTIY

V: TRBV7-9
J: TRBJ2-3
CDR3: ASSSLPAGVAARGDTQY

V: TRBV7-9
J: TRBJ1-3
CDR3: ASSGAGQNTIY

V: TRBV19
J: TRBJ2-1
CDR3: ASSTSGYNEQF

V: TRBV25-1
J: TRBJ2-2
CDR3: ASTGLKQGIAGELF

V: TRBV5-4
J: TRBJ1-1
CDR3: ASSLSWDSGTPNTEAF

V: TRBV7-8
J: TRBJ1-1
CDR3: ASSTSEEGASTEAF

V: TRBV15
J: TRBJ2-4
CDR3: ATSRGETSGIVVLAKNIQY

V: TRBV4-1
J: TRBJ1-5
CDR3: ASSQDPSNQPQH

V: TRBV27
J: TRBJ1-5
CDR3: ASSSSPVGQDNQPQH

V: TRBV2
J: TRBJ2-1
CDR3: ATSIAARYNEQF

V: TRBV27
J: TRBJ2-1
CDR3: ASTLLAGVGEQF

V: TRBV4-2
J: TRBJ2-7
CDR3: ASSREVAGGPGSLYEQY

V: TRBV29-1
J: TRBJ1-1
CDR3: SVEDVVAF

V: TRBV30
J: TRBJ2-7
CDR3: ASSIALSSYEQY

V: TRBV21-1
J: TRBJ2-7
CDR3: ASSKGGRADYEQY

V: TRBV27
J: TRBJ2-7
CDR3: ASSLQGGSYYYEQY

V: TRBV7-3
J: TRBJ2-7
CDR3: ASSLILAGVDEQY

V: TRBV6-5
J: TRBJ1-1
CDR3: ASSYGVAGEEAEAF

V: TRBV4-2
J: TRBJ1-2
CDR3: ASSQGGPYGYT

V: TRBV2
J: TRBJ1-5
CDR3: ASSHDRYSNQPQH

V: TRBV5-1
J: TRBJ2-6
CDR3: ASSLEAGVSSGANVLT